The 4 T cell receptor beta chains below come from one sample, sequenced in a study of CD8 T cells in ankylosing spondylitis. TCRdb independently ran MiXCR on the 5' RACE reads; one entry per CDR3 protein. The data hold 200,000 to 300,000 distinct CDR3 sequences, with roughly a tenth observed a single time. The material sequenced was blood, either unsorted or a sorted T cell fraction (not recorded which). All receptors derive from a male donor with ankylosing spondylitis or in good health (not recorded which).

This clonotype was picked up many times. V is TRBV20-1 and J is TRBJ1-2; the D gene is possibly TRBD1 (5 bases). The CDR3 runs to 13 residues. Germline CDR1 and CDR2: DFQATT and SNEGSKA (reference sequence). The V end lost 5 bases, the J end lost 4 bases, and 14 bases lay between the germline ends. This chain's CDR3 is CSASGLGTYGYTF. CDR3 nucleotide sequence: TGCAGTGCTTCAGGGCTAGGGACCTATGGCTACACCTTC.

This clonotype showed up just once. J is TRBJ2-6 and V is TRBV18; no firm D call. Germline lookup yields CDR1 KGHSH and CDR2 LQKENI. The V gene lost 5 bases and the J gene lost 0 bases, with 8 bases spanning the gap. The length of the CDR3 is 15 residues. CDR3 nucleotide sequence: TGTGCCAGCTCAACGACAAGCTCTGGGGCCAACGTCCTGACTTTC. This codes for CASSTTSSGANVLTF. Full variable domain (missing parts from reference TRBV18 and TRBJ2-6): NAGVMQNPRHLVRRRGQEARLRCSPMKGHSHVYWYRQLPEEGLKFMVYLQKENIIDESGMPKERFSAEFPKEGPSILRIQQVVRGDSAAYFCASSTTSSGANVLTFGAGSRLTVL.

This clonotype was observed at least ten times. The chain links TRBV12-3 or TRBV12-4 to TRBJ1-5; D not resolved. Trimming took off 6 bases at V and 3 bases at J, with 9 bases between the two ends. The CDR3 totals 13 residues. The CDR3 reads CASRRTVNQPQHF. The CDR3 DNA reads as TGTGCCAGCAGACGGACGGTCAATCAGCCCCAGCATTTT.

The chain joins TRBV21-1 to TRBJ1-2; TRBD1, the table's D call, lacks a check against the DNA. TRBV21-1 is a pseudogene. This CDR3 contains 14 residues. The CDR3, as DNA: TGTGCCAGCAGCAAAGCACCAGCACGGGGACGCTACACCTTC. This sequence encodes CASSKAPARGRYTF.